The entry below describes one TCR beta chain. The antigen remains undetermined. This specimen belongs to a study of cytomegalovirus exposure and HLA in healthy donors. Looking at the study overall: The 120 or so validation repertoires, a later analysis reported, used the same platform as the approximately 650 first-cohort repertoires. Findings of the study overall: One later analysis, an examination of the 90 to 150 validation repertoires, found that first-cohort TCR clusters tended to co-occur in them.

Profiled with immunoSEQ multiplex PCR; TCRdb holds only in-frame clones, not every one. The profile covers roughly 110,000 clones, with about 85% appearing a single time and less than 2% taken by the ten largest. The donors were in the roughly 110-subject validation cohort, distinct from the roughly 670-subject first cohort. The sequence derives from a woman aged 18-29 years in good health and CMV-seropositive. Input material: PBMCs.

CDR3 sequence reads: CASGPGQDYEQYF. Written as DNA, the CDR3 is TGTGCCAGCGGTCCGGGACAGGACTACGAGCAGTACTTC. The chain recombines TRBV19 with TRBJ2-7; TRBD1 matches 8 bases. Germline V gene data show CDR1 as LNHDA and CDR2 as SQIVND (reference sequence). The ends lost 9 bases at V and 3 bases at J; junction bases unmatched: 7. The CDR3 is 13 residues long.